The 24 T cell receptor beta chains below come from one sample, sequenced in a study of OX40 agonist ivuxolimab in advanced cancers. Sequenced by immunoSEQ multiplex PCR; TCRdb stores in-frame clones only, minus some. Here the sample spans some 20,000 clones, 80% to 90% being singletons. Source: CD4+ or CD8+ T cells sorted from blood, taken in a trial of the OX40 agonist ivuxolimab. These receptors all come from an adult with an advanced solid tumor such as melanoma, head and neck, liver or kidney cancer.

V gene TRBV21-1 combines with J gene TRBJ1-2; TRBD1 is the table's D call and was not checked against the DNA. TRBV21-1 is a pseudogene segment. The CDR3 length is 17 residues. CDR3 residues: CASSKEIGGRSLYGYTF. The CDR3 nucleotides are TGTGCCAGCAGCAAAGAGATAGGGGGCCGCTCGCTTTATGGCTACACCTTC.

The chain carries TRBV9 and TRBJ2-7; 12 bases map to TRBD2. CDR3 size: 16 residues. V lost 3 bases and J lost 0; bases outside the gene matches: 4. CDR1 and CDR2 (germline): SGDLS, YYNGEE. The CDR3 DNA reads TGTGCCAGCAGCGCTTCTAGCGGGGGGGCCTCCTACGAGCAGTACTTC. It specifies CASSASSGGASYEQYF.

This chain links TRBV9 with TRBJ1-2; possible D gene TRBD1, 6 bases. With 4 bases removed from V and 4 bases from J, the gap between germline ends came to 14 bases. There are 14 residues in the CDR3. Germline V gives CDR1 SGDLS, CDR2 YYNGEE. In nucleotides, the CDR3 is TGTGCCAGCAGCCTACGGACAGTCTCCTATGGCTACACCTTC. Translated: CASSLRTVSYGYTF.

V usage is TRBV6-1 and J usage is TRBJ1-4; D is possibly TRBD1 (5 bases). The CDR3 consists of 15 residues. Germline loops: CDR1 MNHNS, CDR2 SASEGT. The V and J ends lost 2 bases and 8 bases respectively, with 15 bases between them. Here the CDR3 reads CASSEKIGEGEKLFF. The DNA of the CDR3 is TGTGCCAGCAGTGAAAAGATAGGGGAGGGGGAAAAACTGTTTTTT.

The rearrangement uses TRBV19 and TRBJ1-5, with D perhaps TRBD1 (6 bases). V lost 4 bases and J lost 2, with 15 bases in between. The CDR3 runs 16 residues. Germline V gives CDR1 LNHDA, CDR2 SQIVND (reference sequence). The DNA of the CDR3 is TGTGCCAGTAGTACCGAGATGGACAGTGGCAATCAGCCCCAGCATTTT. The encoded protein is CASSTEMDSGNQPQHF. The full variable domain, completed using reference TRBV19 and TRBJ1-5, is DGGITQSPKYLFRKEGQNVTLSCEQNLNHDAMYWYRQDPGQGLRLIYYSQIVNDFQKGDIAEGYSVSREKKESFPLTVTSAQKNPTAFYLCASSTEMDSGNQPQHFGDGTRLSIL.

V gene TRBV2 combines with J gene TRBJ2-7, with 10 bases aligning to TRBD1. CDR3 size: 14 residues. Germline V gene data show CDR1 as SNHLY and CDR2 as FYNNEI. V lost 5 bases, J lost 6 bases, and 7 bases stayed unmatched. The CDR3, as DNA: TGTGCCAGCAGTTCCGGGACAGGGGTTGGCGAGCAGTACTTC. Encoded protein: CASSSGTGVGEQYF.

This sequence joins TRBV19 and TRBJ1-3, with D unresolved. Germline V CDR1 and CDR2: LNHDA, SQIVND (reference sequence). The CDR3 consists of 15 residues. Trimming left V 5 bases short and J 0 bases short, with 11 bases between. The CDR3 bases are TGTGCCAGTAGTCTTACTGGAGGCTCTGGAAACACCATATATTTT. Translated: CASSLTGGSGNTIYF.

This clone was observed a single time. The chain combines TRBV6-1 with TRBJ2-3, with 11 positions matching TRBD2. This CDR3 comprises 15 residues. The J segment lost 4 bases and the V segment lost 5 bases, leaving 5 bases of the junction unmatched. Germline CDR1 and CDR2: MNHNS and SASEGT. CDR3 DNA sequence: TGTGCCAGCAGTACACTAGCGGGGGCGGCAGATACGCAGTATTTT. It is translated as CASSTLAGAADTQYF.

The genes are TRBV4-1 and TRBJ2-7; a possible D gene is TRBD2 (5 bases). Germline CDR1 is MGHRA and CDR2 is YSYEKL. CDR3 length equals 15 residues. The V end lost 0 bases, the J end lost 2 bases, and 11 bases lay between the germline ends. Here the CDR3 reads CASSQDWYGTYEQYF. CDR3 DNA sequence: TGCGCCAGCAGCCAAGATTGGTACGGGACCTACGAGCAGTACTTC.

The V gene is TRBV23-1, the J gene TRBJ1-4; 7 bases are a match to TRBD1. TRBV23-1 is an open reading frame, and its role is uncertain. Losses at the gene ends were 5 bases for V and 8 bases for J; bases not matched to a gene: 14. The CDR3 totals 16 residues. The chain's CDR3 is CASSDTITGDREKLFF. The CDR3, as DNA: TGCGCCAGCAGTGACACAATTACAGGGGACCGGGAAAAACTGTTTTTT.

The sample holds a few counts of this clone. The V call is TRBV7-9, the J call TRBJ2-1, with TRBD2 matching 11 bases. CDR1 and CDR2 (germline): SEHNR, FQNEAQ (reference sequence). With 3 bases clipped from V and 1 base from J, the junction kept 11 bases outside the gene matches. The length of the CDR3 is 19 residues. The CDR3 DNA follows: TGTGCCAGCAGCTTCCCAGCGGGTAGCGGGGGGGCTTCCTACAATGAGCAGTTCTTC. Residues: CASSFPAGSGGASYNEQFF.

The gene calls are TRBV27 and TRBJ1-4; 8 nucleotides agree with TRBD1. This CDR3 comprises 16 residues. J was trimmed by 3 bases and V by 6 bases; bases with no gene match: 9. Germline loops: CDR1 MNHEY, CDR2 SMNVEV (reference sequence). In DNA form, the CDR3 reads TGTGCCAGCAGCCGGACAGGGTTTCTGGCTAATGAAAAACTGTTTTTT. This sequence encodes CASSRTGFLANEKLFF.

The chain employs TRBV7-3 and TRBJ2-2, with 7 nucleotides matching TRBD1. The CDR3 length is 15 residues. V dropped 5 bases and J dropped 0; count of bases not matched to a gene: 3. The germline CDR1 and CDR2 sequences are SGHTA and FQGTGA. DNA of the CDR3: TGTGCCAGCAGCCTGGGGACAGCGAACACCGGGGAGCTGTTTTTT. This sequence encodes CASSLGTANTGELFF.

The chain combines TRBV29-1 with TRBJ1-2; possible D gene TRBD1, 5 bases. This CDR3 has 15 amino acids. Germline loops: CDR1 SQVTM, CDR2 ANQGSEA. V gave up 6 bases and J gave up 4 bases, with 21 bases separating them. Here the CDR3 reads CSVPQIRGFGYGYTF. The CDR3 region has the DNA TGCAGCGTGCCACAGATTAGGGGCTTTGGCTATGGCTACACCTTC.

The chain combines TRBV7-6 with TRBJ2-7, with a weak D call TRBD1 (8 bases). V dropped 0 bases and J dropped 3 bases, with 15 bases sitting between them. Germline V gene lookup returns CDR1 SGHVS and CDR2 FNYEAQ. The CDR3 contains 16 residues. The CDR3 bases are TGTGCCAGCAGCTTAGCCCCAGGGGGCGGGGGCTACGAGCAGTACTTC. It codes for CASSLAPGGGGYEQYF.

This chain uses TRBV4-2 with TRBJ1-1, with no clear D. V was trimmed by 4 bases and J by 1 base, leaving 10 bases between them. Germline CDR1 is LGHNA and CDR2 is YNFKEQ. CDR3 length: 14 residues. CDR3 nucleotide sequence: TGTGCCAGCAGCCCGCGTACGGGGAACACTGAAGCTTTCTTT. Residues: CASSPRTGNTEAFF.

J is TRBJ2-7 and V is TRBV7-2; 9 bases fit TRBD1. The germline V gene has CDR1 SGHTA and CDR2 FQGNSA. The CDR3 extends over 11 amino acids. After removal of 11 bases from V and 7 bases from J, the junction contained 6 bases not matched to a gene. CDR3 residues: CAAETGGEQYF. The CDR3 nucleotides read TGTGCCGCAGAGACAGGGGGTGAGCAGTACTTC.

This chain connects TRBV11-3 to TRBJ2-5; 11 bases are shared with TRBD2. The J segment lost 1 base and the V segment lost 5 bases, leaving 6 bases of the junction unmatched. CDR3 size: 16 residues. Germline CDR1 SGHNT, CDR2 YENEEA. The CDR3 protein is CASSPGTSGVQETQYF. CDR3 nucleotides: TGTGCCAGCAGCCCGGGGACTAGCGGAGTCCAAGAGACCCAGTACTTC.

The chain has TRBV27 and TRBJ2-1, with 7 bases aligning to TRBD2. The CDR3 extends over 15 amino acids. V dropped 6 bases and J dropped 5; count of bases not matched to a gene: 10. Germline values: CDR1 MNHEY, CDR2 SMNVEV (reference sequence). CDR3: CASRVWGGSNNEQFF. CDR3 nucleotide sequence: TGTGCCAGCAGGGTTTGGGGGGGGAGCAACAATGAGCAGTTCTTC.

This clone was detected once. The chain uses TRBV2 and TRBJ1-5, with 8 positions matching TRBD1. Trimming took 4 bases from V and 2 from J; bases not matched to a gene: 13. There are 18 residues in the CDR3. Germline CDR1 SNHLY, CDR2 FYNNEI. The DNA of the CDR3 is TGTGCCAGCAGTGTTACCCCCCACAGGGGGGACGGCAATCAGCCCCAGCATTTT. The encoded protein is CASSVTPHRGDGNQPQHF. The full variable domain, its missing parts supplied by reference TRBV2 and TRBJ1-5, is EPEVTQTPSHQVTQMGQEVILRCVPISNHLYFYWYRQILGQKVEFLVSFYNNEISEKSEIFDDQFSVERPDGSNFTLKIRSTKLEDSAMYFCASSVTPHRGDGNQPQHFGDGTRLSIL.

V gene TRBV19 combines with J gene TRBJ1-5; the D is unclear. This CDR3 is 15 amino acids long. Deletions cut 2 bases from V and 1 base from J, with 9 bases between. Germline V gene sequence: CDR1 LNHDA, CDR2 SQIVND (reference sequence). The CDR3 is CASSIMGNSNQPQHF. The CDR3 DNA reads as TGTGCCAGTAGTATAATGGGCAACAGCAATCAGCCCCAGCATTTT.

The chain recombines TRBV4-1 with TRBJ2-5; the D gene is possibly TRBD1 (5 bases). Trimming pared 0 bases from V and 5 bases from J, leaving 13 bases between. The germline gives CDR1 MGHRA, CDR2 YSYEKL. The CDR3 runs to 15 residues. The CDR3 region is CASSQDDSARETQYF. The DNA of the CDR3 is TGCGCCAGCAGCCAAGACGACAGCGCACGGGAGACCCAGTACTTC.

The J gene is TRBJ2-7, the V gene TRBV30; D ambiguous. CDR3 length: 13 residues. The V end was cut by 0 bases, the J end by 2 bases, with 8 bases between. Germline CDR1 GTSNPN, CDR2 SVGIG (reference sequence). The CDR3 sequence is CAWSVGETYEQYF. CDR3 bases: TGTGCCTGGAGTGTAGGAGAGACCTACGAGCAGTACTTC.

This clone was observed once. Within the sample, other DNA sequences also encode this same CDR3. The genes are TRBV7-2 and TRBJ2-3; 10 nucleotides agree with TRBD2. From germline, CDR1 is SGHTA and CDR2 FQGNSA. This CDR3 is 19 amino acids long. Losses at the gene ends were 1 base for V and 0 bases for J; bases not matched to a gene: 10. The CDR3 DNA reads TGTGCCAGCAGCTTAGTGGCTAGCGGGGGCCTATCGAGCACAGATACGCAGTATTTT. The encoded protein is CASSLVASGGLSSTDTQYF.